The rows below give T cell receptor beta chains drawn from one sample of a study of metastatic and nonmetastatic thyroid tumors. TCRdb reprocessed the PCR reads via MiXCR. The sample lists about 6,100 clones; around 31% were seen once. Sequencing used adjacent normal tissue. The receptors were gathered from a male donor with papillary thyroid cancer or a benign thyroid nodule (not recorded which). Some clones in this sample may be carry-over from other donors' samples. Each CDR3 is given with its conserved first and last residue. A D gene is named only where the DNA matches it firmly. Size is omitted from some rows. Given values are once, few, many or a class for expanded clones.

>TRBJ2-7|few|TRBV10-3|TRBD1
CAISGGQGSSYEQYF
TGTGCCATCAGTGGCGGACAGGGTTCCTCCTACGAGCAGTACTTC
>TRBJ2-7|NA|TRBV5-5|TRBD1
CASSSTSGTGVEHYF
TGTGCCAGCAGCTCCACCTCCGGTACAGGGGTCGAGCATTACTTC
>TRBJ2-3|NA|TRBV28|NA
CASTPPRTNTDTQYF
TGTGCCAGCACCCCCCCTCGGACTAACACAGATACGCAGTATTTT
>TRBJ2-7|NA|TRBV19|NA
CASSSSPGYEQYF
TGTGCCAGTAGCTCCTCCCCCGGCTACGAGCAGTACTTC
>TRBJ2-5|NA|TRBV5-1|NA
CASRETVLGQETQYF
TGCGCCAGCAGGGAAACGGTCTTGGGCCAAGAGACCCAGTACTTC
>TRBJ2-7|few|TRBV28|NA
CASSLAAGYEQYF
TGTGCCAGCAGTTTAGCCGCGGGCTACGAGCAGTACTTC
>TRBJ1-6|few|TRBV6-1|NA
CASNELWGNSPLHF
TGTGCCAGCAATGAACTCTGGGGCAATTCACCCCTCCACTTT
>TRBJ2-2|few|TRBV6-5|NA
CASSYLGAGELFF
TGTGCCAGCAGTTATTTAGGGGCCGGGGAGCTGTTTTTT
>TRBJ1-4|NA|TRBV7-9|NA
CASSLTSGAGEKLFF
TGTGCCAGCAGCTTAACTTCGGGGGCAGGGGAAAAACTGTTTTTT
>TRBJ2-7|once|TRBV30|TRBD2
CAWAPGAGGFEQYF
TGTGCCTGGGCCCCAGGAGCGGGAGGGTTCGAGCAGTACTTC
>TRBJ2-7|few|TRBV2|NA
CASSDSRLTYEQYF
TGTGCCAGCAGTGATTCCAGGCTAACCTACGAGCAGTACTTC
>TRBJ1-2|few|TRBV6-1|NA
CASRLDTNYGYTF
TGTGCCAGCAGGTTGGACACCAACTATGGCTACACCTTC
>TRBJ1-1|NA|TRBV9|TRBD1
CASIASPGQGDTEAFF
TGTGCCAGCATCGCGTCCCCTGGACAGGGCGACACTGAAGCTTTCTTT
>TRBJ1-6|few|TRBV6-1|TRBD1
CASTLGQTSSYNSPLHF
TGTGCCAGCACTTTGGGACAGACCAGCTCCTATAATTCACCCCTCCACTTT
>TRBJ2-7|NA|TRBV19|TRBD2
CASSTGTSGNLNF
TGTGCCAGTAGTACCGGGACTAGCGGGAATCTTAACTTC
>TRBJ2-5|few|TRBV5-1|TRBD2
CASSLKQLAGLQETQYF
TGCGCCAGCAGCTTAAAACAACTAGCGGGCCTGCAAGAGACCCAGTACTTC
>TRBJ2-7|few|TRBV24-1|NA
CATSDTRSSYEQYF
TGTGCCACCAGTGATACCAGGAGCTCCTACGAGCAGTACTTC
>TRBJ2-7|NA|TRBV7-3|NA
CASSLTPLTEQYF
TGTGCCAGCAGCTTAACCCCCTTAACCGAGCAGTACTTC
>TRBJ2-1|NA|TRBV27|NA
CASRLGSRNNEQFF
TGTGCCAGTAGATTAGGGTCCCGAAACAATGAGCAGTTCTTC
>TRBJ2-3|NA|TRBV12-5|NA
CASGSGDTQYF
TGTGCTAGTGGTTCTGGGGATACGCAGTATTTT
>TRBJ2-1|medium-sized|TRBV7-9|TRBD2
CASSLGSGGENEQFF
TGTGCCAGCAGCTTAGGAAGCGGGGGGGAGAATGAGCAGTTCTTC
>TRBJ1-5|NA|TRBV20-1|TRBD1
CSARQGGNQPQHF
TGCAGTGCCCGACAGGGAGGCAATCAGCCCCAGCATTTT
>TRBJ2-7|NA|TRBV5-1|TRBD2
CASSAAGGVFYEQYF
TGCGCCAGCAGCGCAGCGGGGGGGGTGTTCTACGAGCAGTACTTC
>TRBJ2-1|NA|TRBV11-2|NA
CASSLESGGVRVIPRANEQFF
TGTGCCAGCAGCTTAGAGTCGGGCGGGGTCAGGGTGATACCTAGGGCCAATGAGCAGTTCTTC
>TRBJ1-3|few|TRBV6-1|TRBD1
CASSHGRGLGNTIYF
TGTGCCAGCAGTCATGGGAGGGGGCTTGGAAACACCATATATTTT
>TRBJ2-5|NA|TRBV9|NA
CASAEYIRTEETQYF
TGTGCCAGCGCGGAGTATATCCGGACCGAAGAGACCCAGTACTTC
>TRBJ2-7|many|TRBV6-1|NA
CASSEALAGSYEQYF
TGTGCCAGCAGTGAAGCACTAGCAGGATCCTACGAGCAGTACTTC
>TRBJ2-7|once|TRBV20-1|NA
CSASYVGLDEQYF
TGCAGTGCTAGTTACGTAGGGTTAGACGAGCAGTACTTC
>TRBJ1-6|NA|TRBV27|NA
CASSLGQGIDSPLHF
TGTGCCAGCAGTTTGGGGCAGGGTATTGATTCACCCCTCCACTTT
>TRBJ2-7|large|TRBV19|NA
CASSIRGTFYEQYF
TGTGCCAGTAGTATTCGGGGGACCTTCTACGAGCAGTACTTC
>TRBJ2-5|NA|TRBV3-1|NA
CASSQARYRGGETQYF
TGTGCCAGCAGCCAAGCTCGATACAGGGGGGGGGAGACCCAGTACTTC
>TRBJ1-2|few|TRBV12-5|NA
CASGSPAVTYGYTF
TGTGCTAGTGGTTCCCCAGCGGTAACCTATGGCTACACCTTC
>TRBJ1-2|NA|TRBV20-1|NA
CSASRGYTF
TGCAGTGCTAGTAGGGGCTACACCTTC
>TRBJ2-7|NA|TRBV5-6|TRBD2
CASSWGGAVSSYEQYF
TGTGCCAGCAGCTGGGGGGGAGCGGTGAGCTCCTACGAGCAGTACTTC
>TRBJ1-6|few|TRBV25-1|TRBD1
CASRGQEGSPLHF
TGTGCCAGCCGGGGACAGGAGGGTTCACCCCTCCACTTT
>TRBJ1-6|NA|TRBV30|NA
CAWSVGDTYNSPLHF
TGTGCCTGGAGTGTAGGGGACACTTATAATTCACCCCTCCACTTT
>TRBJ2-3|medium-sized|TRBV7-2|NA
CASSPFTSGTTDTQYF
TGTGCCAGCAGCCCTTTTACCTCGGGGACCACAGATACGCAGTATTTT
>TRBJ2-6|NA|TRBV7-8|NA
CASSLDQGAGANVLTF
TGTGCCAGCAGCTTAGACCAGGGTGCTGGGGCCAACGTCCTGACTTTC
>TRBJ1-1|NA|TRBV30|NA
CAWSGQGIWSTEAFF
TGTGCCTGGAGTGGCCAGGGGATCTGGAGCACTGAAGCTTTCTTT
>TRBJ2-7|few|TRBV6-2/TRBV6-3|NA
CASSPGTLEQYF
TGTGCCAGCAGCCCCGGGACGCTCGAGCAGTACTTC
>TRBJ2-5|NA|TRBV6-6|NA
CASSYNPNSGQETQYF
TGTGCCAGCAGTTACAACCCCAACTCCGGGCAAGAGACCCAGTACTTC
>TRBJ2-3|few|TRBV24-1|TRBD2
CATSNSLAGAITDTQYF
TGTGCCACCAGTAACTCACTAGCGGGGGCCATTACAGATACGCAGTATTTT